This T cell receptor (beta chain) was found in a study of blood T cell repertoires in COVID-19. Germline V gene sequence: CDR1 MNHEY, CDR2 SMNVEV (reference sequence). V lost 5 bases and J lost 4, with 9 bases in between. The CDR3 runs 12 residues. Profiled with immunoSEQ multiplex PCR; TCRdb holds only in-frame clones, not every one. The top ten hold roughly 2.5% of the sample, which has 300,000 to 400,000 clones, 90% seen once. The receptor was isolated from a man aged 55 to 69 who had recovered from COVID-19. The sample was PBMCs or T cells enriched from blood (not recorded which). The chain has TRBV27 and TRBJ2-7; D may be TRBD1 (5 bases). The CDR3 DNA reads as TGTGCCAGCAGTCGGACAATATACGAGCAGTACTTC. It translates to CASSRTIYEQYF.